These T cell receptor beta chains were read from a single sample in a study of blood T cell repertoires in COVID-19. TCRdb's table, derived via immunoSEQ multiplex PCR, lists solely in-frame clones and lacks some. Here the sample spans around 480,000 clones, around 90% being singletons. The sample was PBMCs or T cells enriched from blood (not recorded which). All receptors come from a woman aged 18 to 35 who had recovered from COVID-19. Both conserved end residues are trimmed from each CDR3. The order of the fields is V gene, CDR3 length, J gene, CDR3 protein.

v_gene: TRBV3-1/TRBV3-2; len: 13; j_gene: TRBJ2-5; CDR3aa: ASSPSDSAQETQY
v_gene: TRBV11-2; len: 13; j_gene: TRBJ2-7; CDR3aa: ASRSGTVHSYEQY
v_gene: TRBV2; len: 12; j_gene: TRBJ1-1; CDR3aa: ASSAVGGITEAF
v_gene: TRBV28; len: 14; j_gene: TRBJ2-1; CDR3aa: ASNGAGVTSYNEQF
v_gene: TRBV18; len: 14; j_gene: TRBJ1-5; CDR3aa: ASSPETGSMGQPQH
v_gene: TRBV28; len: 14; j_gene: TRBJ2-5; CDR3aa: ASSLRPGTVQETQY
v_gene: TRBV5-1; len: 13; j_gene: TRBJ1-6; CDR3aa: ASSLDSPTGSPLH
v_gene: TRBV6-5; len: 13; j_gene: TRBJ1-2; CDR3aa: ASSKRTGGREGYT
v_gene: TRBV6-1; len: 11; j_gene: TRBJ1-2; CDR3aa: ASSEGGRYGYT
v_gene: TRBV10-3; len: 12; j_gene: TRBJ2-7; CDR3aa: AISDPGGPREQY
v_gene: TRBV6-2/TRBV6-3; len: 13; j_gene: TRBJ1-2; CDR3aa: ASSLRDIGGYGYT
v_gene: TRBV7-8; len: 11; j_gene: TRBJ2-3; CDR3aa: ASGRGQTDTQY
v_gene: TRBV5-4; len: 12; j_gene: TRBJ1-3; CDR3aa: ASSLQGAGNTIY
v_gene: TRBV7-3; len: 11; j_gene: TRBJ2-3; CDR3aa: ASSSAGGDTQY
v_gene: TRBV4-1; len: 18; j_gene: TRBJ1-3; CDR3aa: ASSPIDSLSSLTRGNTIY
v_gene: TRBV5-1; len: 10; j_gene: TRBJ2-1; CDR3aa: ASSNQGNEQF
v_gene: TRBV3-1/TRBV3-2; len: 12; j_gene: TRBJ1-2; CDR3aa: ASSQAAGSYGYT
v_gene: TRBV30; len: 15; j_gene: TRBJ1-6; CDR3aa: AWSVGQVYRGNSPLH
v_gene: TRBV30; len: 13; j_gene: TRBJ2-4; CDR3aa: AWSVREGIPGIQY
v_gene: TRBV7-3; len: 10; j_gene: TRBJ1-1; CDR3aa: ASSSGNPEAF
v_gene: TRBV18; len: 15; j_gene: TRBJ2-1; CDR3aa: ASSLKSRDFPYNEQF
v_gene: TRBV6-1; len: 13; j_gene: TRBJ1-3; CDR3aa: ASSEGDWSGNTIY
v_gene: TRBV10-3; len: 12; j_gene: TRBJ2-7; CDR3aa: AISVSTGRYEQY
v_gene: TRBV7-8; len: 13; j_gene: TRBJ2-2; CDR3aa: ASSLAAADTGELF
v_gene: TRBV2; len: 13; j_gene: TRBJ2-3; CDR3aa: ASSGDPGDTDTQY
v_gene: TRBV21-1; len: 15; j_gene: TRBJ2-3; CDR3aa: ASSKGQFLVSTDTQY
v_gene: TRBV14; len: 11; j_gene: TRBJ2-7; CDR3aa: ASSQVRRGEQY
v_gene: TRBV2; len: 13; j_gene: TRBJ2-7; CDR3aa: ASKYLKDRDYEQY
v_gene: TRBV7-9; len: 12; j_gene: TRBJ2-2; CDR3aa: ASSLDTVTGELF
v_gene: TRBV19; len: 12; j_gene: TRBJ1-5; CDR3aa: ASSMILRSQPQH
v_gene: TRBV11-2; len: 13; j_gene: TRBJ2-2; CDR3aa: ASSSRISNTGELF
v_gene: TRBV10-3; len: 12; j_gene: TRBJ2-3; CDR3aa: AIRSGGGTDTQY
v_gene: TRBV28; len: 13; j_gene: TRBJ1-5; CDR3aa: ASSFRQGGNQPQH
v_gene: TRBV7-8; len: 13; j_gene: TRBJ1-1; CDR3aa: ASSQWGRGNTEAF
v_gene: TRBV28; len: 12; j_gene: TRBJ2-1; CDR3aa: ASSRRTGFNEQF
v_gene: TRBV19; len: 11; j_gene: TRBJ1-5; CDR3aa: ASTSDRRQPQH
v_gene: TRBV28; len: 13; j_gene: TRBJ2-6; CDR3aa: ATNSGGSGANVLT